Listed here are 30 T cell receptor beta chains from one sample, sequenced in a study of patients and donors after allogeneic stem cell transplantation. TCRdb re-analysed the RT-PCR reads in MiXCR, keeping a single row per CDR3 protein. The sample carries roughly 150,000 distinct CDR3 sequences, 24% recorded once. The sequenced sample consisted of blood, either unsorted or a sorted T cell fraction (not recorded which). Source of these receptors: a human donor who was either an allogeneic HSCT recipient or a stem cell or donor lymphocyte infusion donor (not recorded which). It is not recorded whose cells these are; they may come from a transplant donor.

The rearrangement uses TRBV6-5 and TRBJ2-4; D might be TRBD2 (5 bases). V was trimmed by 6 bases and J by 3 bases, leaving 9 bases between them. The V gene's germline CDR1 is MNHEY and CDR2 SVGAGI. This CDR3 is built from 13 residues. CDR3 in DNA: TGTGCCAGCAGCTGGGGAGTCAAAAACATTCAGTACTTC. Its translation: CASSWGVKNIQYF.

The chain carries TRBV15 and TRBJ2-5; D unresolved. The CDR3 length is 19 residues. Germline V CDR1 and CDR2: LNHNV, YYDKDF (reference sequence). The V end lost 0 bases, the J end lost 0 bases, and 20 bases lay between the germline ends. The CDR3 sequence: CATSRDESEWVMYQETQYF. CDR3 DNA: TGTGCCACCAGCAGAGATGAGTCAGAATGGGTCATGTACCAAGAGACCCAGTACTTC.

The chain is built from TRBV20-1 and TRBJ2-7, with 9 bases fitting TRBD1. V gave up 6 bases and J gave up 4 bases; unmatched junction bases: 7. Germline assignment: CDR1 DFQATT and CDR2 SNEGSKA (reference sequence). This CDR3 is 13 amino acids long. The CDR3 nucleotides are TGCAGTGCCACCGGGACAGGGATTTACGAGCAGTACTTC. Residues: CSATGTGIYEQYF.

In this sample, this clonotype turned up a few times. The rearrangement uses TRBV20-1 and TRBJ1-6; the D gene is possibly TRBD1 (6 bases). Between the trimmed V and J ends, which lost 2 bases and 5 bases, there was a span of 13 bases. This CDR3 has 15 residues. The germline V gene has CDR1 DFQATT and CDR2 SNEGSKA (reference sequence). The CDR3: CSARKTGLDNSPLHF. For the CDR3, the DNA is TGCAGTGCTAGAAAAACAGGGTTAGATAATTCACCCCTCCACTTT.

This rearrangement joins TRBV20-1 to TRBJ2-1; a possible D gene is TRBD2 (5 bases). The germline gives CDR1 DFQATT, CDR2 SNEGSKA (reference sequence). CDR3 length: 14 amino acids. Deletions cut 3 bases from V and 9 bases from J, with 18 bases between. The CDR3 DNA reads TGCAGTGCTAGGGTGGGCGGGCGCGCCGGTGAGCAGTTCTTC. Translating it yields CSARVGGRAGEQFF.

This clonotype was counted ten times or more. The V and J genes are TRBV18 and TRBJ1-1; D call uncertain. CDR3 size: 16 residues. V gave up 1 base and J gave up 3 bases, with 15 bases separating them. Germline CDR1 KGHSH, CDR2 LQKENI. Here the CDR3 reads CASSPQKRYRYTEAFF. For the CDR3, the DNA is TGTGCCAGCTCACCACAAAAACGCTACAGATACACTGAAGCTTTCTTT.

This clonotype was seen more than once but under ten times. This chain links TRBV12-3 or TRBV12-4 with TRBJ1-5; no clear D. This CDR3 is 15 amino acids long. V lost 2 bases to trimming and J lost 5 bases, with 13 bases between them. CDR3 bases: TGTGCCAGCAGTTTAAGTTTCAACGGGGATCAGCCCCAGCATTTT. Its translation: CASSLSFNGDQPQHF.

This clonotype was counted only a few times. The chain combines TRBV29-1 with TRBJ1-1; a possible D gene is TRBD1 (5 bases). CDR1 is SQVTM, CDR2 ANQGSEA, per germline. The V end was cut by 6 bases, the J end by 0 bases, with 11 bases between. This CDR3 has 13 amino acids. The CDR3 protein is CSVRQTMNTEAFF. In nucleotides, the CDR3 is TGCAGCGTAAGACAGACCATGAACACTGAAGCTTTCTTT.

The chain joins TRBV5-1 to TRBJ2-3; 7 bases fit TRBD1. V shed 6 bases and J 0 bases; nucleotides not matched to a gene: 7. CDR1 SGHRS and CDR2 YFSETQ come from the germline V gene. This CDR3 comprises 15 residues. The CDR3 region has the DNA TGCGCCAGCACCCCACAGGGGAAAAGCACAGATACGCAGTATTTT. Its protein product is CASTPQGKSTDTQYF.

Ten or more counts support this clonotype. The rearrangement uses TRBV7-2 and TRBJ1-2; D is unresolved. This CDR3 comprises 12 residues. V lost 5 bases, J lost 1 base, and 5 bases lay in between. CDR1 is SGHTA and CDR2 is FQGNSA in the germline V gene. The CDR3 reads CASSPDNYGYTF. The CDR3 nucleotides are TGTGCCAGCAGCCCCGATAACTATGGCTACACCTTC.

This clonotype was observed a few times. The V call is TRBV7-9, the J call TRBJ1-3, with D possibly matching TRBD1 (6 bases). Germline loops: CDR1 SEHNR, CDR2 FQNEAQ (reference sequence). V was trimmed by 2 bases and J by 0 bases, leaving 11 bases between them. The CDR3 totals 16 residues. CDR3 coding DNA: TGTGCCAGCAGCTTATCTAGGACAGCCTCTGGAAACACCATATATTTT. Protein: CASSLSRTASGNTIYF.

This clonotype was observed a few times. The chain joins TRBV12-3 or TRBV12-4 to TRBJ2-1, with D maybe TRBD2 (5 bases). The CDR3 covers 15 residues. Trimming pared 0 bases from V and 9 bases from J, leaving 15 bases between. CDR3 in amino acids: CASSLAQFDYSEQFF. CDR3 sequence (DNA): TGTGCCAGCAGTTTAGCGCAATTTGACTACTCTGAGCAGTTCTTC.

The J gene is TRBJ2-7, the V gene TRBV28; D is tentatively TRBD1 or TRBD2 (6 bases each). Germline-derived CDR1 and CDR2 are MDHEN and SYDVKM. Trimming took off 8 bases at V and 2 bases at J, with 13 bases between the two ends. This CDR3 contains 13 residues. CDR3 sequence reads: CASRGGIAYEQYF. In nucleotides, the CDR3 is TGTGCCAGCCGAGGGGGGATAGCCTACGAGCAGTACTTC.

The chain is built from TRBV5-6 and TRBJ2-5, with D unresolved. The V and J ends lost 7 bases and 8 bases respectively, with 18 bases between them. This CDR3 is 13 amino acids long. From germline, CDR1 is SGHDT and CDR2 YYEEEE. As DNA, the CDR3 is TGTGCCAGCGCCCGAGACCGAGTTGGAACCCAGTACTTC. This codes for CASARDRVGTQYF.

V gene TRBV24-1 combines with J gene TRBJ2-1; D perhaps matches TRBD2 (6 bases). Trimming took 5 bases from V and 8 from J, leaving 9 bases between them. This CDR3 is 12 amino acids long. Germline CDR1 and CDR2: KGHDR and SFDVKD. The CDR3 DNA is TGTGCCACCAGTGGGGGGAGGCATGAGCAGTTCTTC. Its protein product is CATSGGRHEQFF.

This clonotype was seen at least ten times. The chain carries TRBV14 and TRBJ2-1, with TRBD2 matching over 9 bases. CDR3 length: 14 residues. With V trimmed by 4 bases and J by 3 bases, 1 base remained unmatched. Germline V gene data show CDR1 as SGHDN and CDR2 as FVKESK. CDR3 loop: CASSLTSGYNEQFF. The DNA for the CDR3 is TGTGCCAGCAGCCTGACTAGCGGCTACAATGAGCAGTTCTTC.

In DNA form, the CDR3 reads TGTGCCAGCAGAAACAGGGTGGTGGAGACCCAGTACTTC. It specifies CASRNRVVETQYF. This chain joins TRBV6-2 or TRBV6-3 and TRBJ2-5; maybe TRBD1 (6 bases). Germline CDR1 is MNHEY and CDR2 is SVGEGT. This CDR3 has 13 residues. Trimming removed 6 bases at V and 5 bases at J, with 13 bases between.

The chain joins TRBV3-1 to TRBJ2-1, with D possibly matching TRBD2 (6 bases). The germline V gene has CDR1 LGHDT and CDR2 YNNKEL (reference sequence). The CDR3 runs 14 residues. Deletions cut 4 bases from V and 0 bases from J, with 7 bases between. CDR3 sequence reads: CASSRGGSYNEQFF. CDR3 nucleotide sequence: TGTGCCAGCAGCCGGGGAGGCTCCTACAATGAGCAGTTCTTC.

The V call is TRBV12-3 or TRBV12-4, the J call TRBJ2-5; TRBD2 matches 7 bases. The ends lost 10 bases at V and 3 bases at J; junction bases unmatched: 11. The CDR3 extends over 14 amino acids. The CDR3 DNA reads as TGTGCCACCCAGTTCTGGGGGGGAAAAGAGACCCAGTACTTC. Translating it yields CATQFWGGKETQYF.

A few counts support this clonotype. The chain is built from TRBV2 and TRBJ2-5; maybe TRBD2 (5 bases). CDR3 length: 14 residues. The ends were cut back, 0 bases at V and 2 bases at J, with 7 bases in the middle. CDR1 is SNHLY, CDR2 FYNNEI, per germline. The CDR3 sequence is CASSEARLQETQYF. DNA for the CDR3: TGTGCCAGCAGTGAAGCGAGACTACAAGAGACCCAGTACTTC.

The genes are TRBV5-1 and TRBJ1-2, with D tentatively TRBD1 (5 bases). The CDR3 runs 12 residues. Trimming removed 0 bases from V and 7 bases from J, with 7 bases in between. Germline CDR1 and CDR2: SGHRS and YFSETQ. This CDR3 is CASSLDRSGYTF. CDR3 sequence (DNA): TGCGCCAGCAGCTTGGACAGGTCTGGCTACACCTTC.

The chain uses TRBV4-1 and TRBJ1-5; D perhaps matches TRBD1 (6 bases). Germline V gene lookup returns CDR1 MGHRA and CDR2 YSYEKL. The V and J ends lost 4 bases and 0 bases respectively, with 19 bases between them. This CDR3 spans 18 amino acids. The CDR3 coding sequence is TGCGCCAGCAGCCGGCGGGACACCTCTCAGGGTAGCAATCAGCCCCAGCATTTT. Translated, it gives CASSRRDTSQGSNQPQHF.

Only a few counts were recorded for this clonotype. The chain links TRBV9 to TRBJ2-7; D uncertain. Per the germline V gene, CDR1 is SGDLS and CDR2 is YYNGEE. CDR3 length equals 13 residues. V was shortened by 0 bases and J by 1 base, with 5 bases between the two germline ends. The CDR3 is CASSVGGSYEQYF. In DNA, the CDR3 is TGTGCCAGCAGCGTAGGGGGATCCTACGAGCAGTACTTC.

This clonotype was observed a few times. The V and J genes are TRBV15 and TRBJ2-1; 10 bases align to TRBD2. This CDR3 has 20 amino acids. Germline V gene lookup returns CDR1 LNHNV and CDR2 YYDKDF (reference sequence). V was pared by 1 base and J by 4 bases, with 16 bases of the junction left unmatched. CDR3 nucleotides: TGTGCCACCAGCAGAGGGGTAGTGGCTAGCGGGAGTCGTTCTTACAATGAGCAGTTCTTC. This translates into CATSRGVVASGSRSYNEQFF.

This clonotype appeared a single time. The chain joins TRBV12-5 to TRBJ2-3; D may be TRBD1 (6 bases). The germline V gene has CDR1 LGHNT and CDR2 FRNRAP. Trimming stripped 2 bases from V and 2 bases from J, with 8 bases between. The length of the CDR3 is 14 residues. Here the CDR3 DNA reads TGTGCTAGTGGTTTGTTGGGGGCCACAGATACGCAGTATTTT. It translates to CASGLLGATDTQYF.

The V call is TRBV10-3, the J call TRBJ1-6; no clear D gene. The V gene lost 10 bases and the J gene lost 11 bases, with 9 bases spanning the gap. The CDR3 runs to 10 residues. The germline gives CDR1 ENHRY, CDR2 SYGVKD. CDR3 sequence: CATCKTPLHF. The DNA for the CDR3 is TGTGCCACGTGCAAGACACCCCTCCACTTT.

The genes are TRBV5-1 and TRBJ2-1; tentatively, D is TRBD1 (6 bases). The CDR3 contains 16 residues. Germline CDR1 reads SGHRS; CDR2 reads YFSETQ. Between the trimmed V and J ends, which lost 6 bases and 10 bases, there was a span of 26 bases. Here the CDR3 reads CASMGGRNDRRSEQFF. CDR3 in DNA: TGCGCCAGCATGGGTGGTAGGAACGACAGGAGGTCGGAGCAGTTCTTC.

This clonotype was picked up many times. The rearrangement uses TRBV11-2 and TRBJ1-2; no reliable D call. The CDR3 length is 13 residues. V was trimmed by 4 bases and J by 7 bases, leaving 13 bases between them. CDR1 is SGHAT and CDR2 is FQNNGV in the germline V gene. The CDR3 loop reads CASSYRLQGGYTF. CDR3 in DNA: TGTGCCAGCAGCTATAGACTACAAGGTGGCTACACCTTC.

In DNA, the CDR3 is TGTGCCAGCAGTTTAGGCTACCAGTACTACAATGAGCAGTTCTTC. Its translation: CASSLGYQYYNEQFF. The chain has TRBV27 and TRBJ2-1; unclear D gene. Trimming left V 2 bases short and J 3 bases short, with 11 bases between. The germline V gene encodes CDR1 MNHEY and CDR2 SMNVEV (reference sequence). The CDR3 has 15 amino acids.

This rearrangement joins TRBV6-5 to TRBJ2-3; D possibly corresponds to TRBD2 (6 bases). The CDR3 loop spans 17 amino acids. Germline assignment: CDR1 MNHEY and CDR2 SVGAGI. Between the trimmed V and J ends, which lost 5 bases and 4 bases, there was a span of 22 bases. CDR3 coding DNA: TGTGCCAGCAGTCTTCGGGCGGTAGCGGTGGTATCAGATACGCAGTATTTT. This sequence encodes CASSLRAVAVVSDTQYF.